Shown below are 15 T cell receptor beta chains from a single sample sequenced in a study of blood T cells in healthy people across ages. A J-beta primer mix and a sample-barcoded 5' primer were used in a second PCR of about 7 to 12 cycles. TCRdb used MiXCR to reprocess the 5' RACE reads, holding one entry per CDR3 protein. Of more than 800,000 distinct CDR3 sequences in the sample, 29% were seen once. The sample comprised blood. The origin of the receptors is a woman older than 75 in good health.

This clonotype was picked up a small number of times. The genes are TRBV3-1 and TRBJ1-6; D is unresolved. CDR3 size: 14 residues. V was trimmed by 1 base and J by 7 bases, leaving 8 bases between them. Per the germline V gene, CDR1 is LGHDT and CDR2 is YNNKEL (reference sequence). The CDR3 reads CASSQVEGNSPLHF. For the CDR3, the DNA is TGTGCCAGCAGCCAAGTGGAGGGAAATTCACCCCTCCACTTT.

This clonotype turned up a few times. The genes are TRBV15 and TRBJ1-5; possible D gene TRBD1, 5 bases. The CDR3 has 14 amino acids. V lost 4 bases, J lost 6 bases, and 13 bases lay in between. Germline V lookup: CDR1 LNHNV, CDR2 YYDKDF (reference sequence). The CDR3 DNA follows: TGTGCCACCAGCATTAACCGGGGGGGTCAGCCCCAGCATTTT. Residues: CATSINRGGQPQHF.

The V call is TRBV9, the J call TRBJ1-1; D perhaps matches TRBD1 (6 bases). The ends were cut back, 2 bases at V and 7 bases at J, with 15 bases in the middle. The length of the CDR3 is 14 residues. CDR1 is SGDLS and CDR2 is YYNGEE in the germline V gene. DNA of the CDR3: TGTGCCAGCAGCGTTAGCTGGGGGCGCGGTGAAGCTTTCTTT. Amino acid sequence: CASSVSWGRGEAFF.

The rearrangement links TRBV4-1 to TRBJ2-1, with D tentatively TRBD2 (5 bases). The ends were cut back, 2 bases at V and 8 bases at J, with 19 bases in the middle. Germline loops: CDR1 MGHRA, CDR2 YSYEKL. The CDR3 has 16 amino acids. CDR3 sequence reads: CASSQTALGSWDEQFF. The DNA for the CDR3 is TGCGCCAGCAGCCAAACCGCACTAGGTTCCTGGGATGAGCAGTTCTTC.

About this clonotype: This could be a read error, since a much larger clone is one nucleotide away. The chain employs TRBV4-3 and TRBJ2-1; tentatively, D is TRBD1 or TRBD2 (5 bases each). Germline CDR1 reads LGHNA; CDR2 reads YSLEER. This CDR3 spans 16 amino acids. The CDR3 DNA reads TGCGCCAGCAGCCAAGAGGTGGGGGTATCCTGCAATGAGCAGTTCTTC. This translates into CASSQEVGVSCNEQFF.

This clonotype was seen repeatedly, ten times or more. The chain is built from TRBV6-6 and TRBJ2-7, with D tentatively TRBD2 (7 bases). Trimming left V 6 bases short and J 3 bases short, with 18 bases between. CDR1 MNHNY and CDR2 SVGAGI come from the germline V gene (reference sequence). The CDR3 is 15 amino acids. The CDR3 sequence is CASRVQGGPLYEQYF. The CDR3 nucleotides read TGTGCCAGCAGGGTACAGGGAGGGCCTCTCTACGAGCAGTACTTC.

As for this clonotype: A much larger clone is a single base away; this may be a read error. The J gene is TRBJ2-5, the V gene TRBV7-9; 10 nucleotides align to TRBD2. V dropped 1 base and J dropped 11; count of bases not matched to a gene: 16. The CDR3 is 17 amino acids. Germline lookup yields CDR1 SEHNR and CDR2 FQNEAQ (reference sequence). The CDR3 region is CASSLGTLAGERNEQYF. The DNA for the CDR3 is TGTGCCAGCAGCTTAGGCACGCTAGCGGGGGAGCGCAATGAGCAGTACTTC.

The CDR3 sequence is CASTNAIRDTQYF. CDR3 coding DNA: TGTGCCAGCACCAATGCGATCAGGGATACGCAGTATTTT. The rearrangement uses TRBV6-2 or TRBV6-3 and TRBJ2-3, with D hard to call. From germline, CDR1 is MNHEY and CDR2 SVGEGT. V was trimmed by 7 bases and J by 6 bases, leaving 14 bases between them. CDR3 length: 13 amino acids.

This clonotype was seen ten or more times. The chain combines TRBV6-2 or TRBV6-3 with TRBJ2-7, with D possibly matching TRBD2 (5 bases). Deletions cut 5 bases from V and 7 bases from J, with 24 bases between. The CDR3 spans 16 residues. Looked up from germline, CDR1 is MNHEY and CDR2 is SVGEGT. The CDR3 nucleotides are TGTGCCAGCAGTAAATCCCCGGGAACCATGTCTGAAGAGCAGTACTTC. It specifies CASSKSPGTMSEEQYF.

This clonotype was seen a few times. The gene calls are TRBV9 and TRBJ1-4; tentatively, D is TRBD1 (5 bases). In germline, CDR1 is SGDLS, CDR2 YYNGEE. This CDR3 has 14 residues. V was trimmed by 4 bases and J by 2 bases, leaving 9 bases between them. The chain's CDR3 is CASSTTATNEKLFF. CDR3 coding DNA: TGTGCCAGCAGCACGACAGCCACTAATGAAAAACTGTTTTTT.

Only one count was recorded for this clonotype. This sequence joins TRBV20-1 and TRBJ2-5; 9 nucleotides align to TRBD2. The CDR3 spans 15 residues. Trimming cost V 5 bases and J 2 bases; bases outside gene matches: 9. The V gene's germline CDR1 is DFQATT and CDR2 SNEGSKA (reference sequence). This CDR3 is CSAHLGLAGQETQYF. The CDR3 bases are TGCAGTGCTCACCTGGGACTAGCAGGGCAAGAGACCCAGTACTTC.

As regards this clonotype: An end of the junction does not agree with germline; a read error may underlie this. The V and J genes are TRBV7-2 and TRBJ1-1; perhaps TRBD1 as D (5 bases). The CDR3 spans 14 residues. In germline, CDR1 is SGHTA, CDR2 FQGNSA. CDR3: CANSLQDSRTEAFF. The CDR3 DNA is TGTGCCAACAGCTTACAAGACAGTCGGACTGAAGCTTTCTTT. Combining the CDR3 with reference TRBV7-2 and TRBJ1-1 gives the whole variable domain GAGVSQSPSNKVTEKGKDVELRCDPISGHTALYWYRQSLGQGLEFLIYFQGNSAPDKSGLPSDRFSAERTGGSVSTLTIQRTQQEDSAVYLCANSLQDSRTEAFFGQGTRLTVV.

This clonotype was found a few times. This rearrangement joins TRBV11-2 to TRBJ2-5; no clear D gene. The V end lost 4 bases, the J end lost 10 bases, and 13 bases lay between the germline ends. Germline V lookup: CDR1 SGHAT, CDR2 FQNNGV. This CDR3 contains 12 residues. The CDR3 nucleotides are TGTGCCAGCAGCTACCCTGGGGTCGACCAGTACTTC. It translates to CASSYPGVDQYF.

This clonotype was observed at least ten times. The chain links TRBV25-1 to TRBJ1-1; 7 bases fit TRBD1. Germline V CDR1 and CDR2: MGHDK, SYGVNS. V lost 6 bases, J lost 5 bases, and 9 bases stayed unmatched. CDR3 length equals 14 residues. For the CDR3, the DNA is TGTGCCAGCAGCCGATTGGGACAGTCAACTGAAGCTTTCTTT. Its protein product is CASSRLGQSTEAFF.

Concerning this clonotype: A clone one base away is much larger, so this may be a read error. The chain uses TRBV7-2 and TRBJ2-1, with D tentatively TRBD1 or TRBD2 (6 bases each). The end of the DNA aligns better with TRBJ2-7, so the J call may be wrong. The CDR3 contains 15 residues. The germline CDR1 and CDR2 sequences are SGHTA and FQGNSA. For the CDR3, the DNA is TGTGCCAGCAGAAAAGGGGGGATCTCCTACAATGAGCAGTACTTC. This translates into CASRKGGISYNEQYF.